A selection of T cell receptor beta chains follows, all from one sample in a study of cytomegalovirus exposure and HLA in healthy donors. TCRdb keeps only in-frame clones here, not all; method: immunoSEQ multiplex PCR. The sample includes about 86,000 clones, just under 95% of them seen just once. Sequenced input: PBMCs. The receptors here all came from a man younger than 30 in good health and CMV-seronegative. CDR3s include the opening cysteine and the closing phenylalanine or tryptophan. Fields, in order: J gene, clone size, D gene, V gene, CDR3 protein, CDR3 DNA. D genes are given only for firm matches. Clone sizes are given selectively: once, few, many, or a class where the clone is expanded.

J: TRBJ2-5
size: NA
D: NA
V: TRBV11-3
CDR3: CASSLLYGVGGETQYF
DNA: TGTGCCAGCAGCTTACTATATGGGGTGGGAGGAGAGACCCAGTACTTC

J: TRBJ1-5
size: NA
D: TRBD1
V: TRBV6-5
CDR3: CASSGDRGRNQPQHF
DNA: TGTGCCAGCAGTGGCGACAGGGGACGCAATCAGCCCCAGCATTTT

J: TRBJ2-1
size: NA
D: NA
V: TRBV30
CDR3: CAWSPYNEQFF
DNA: TGTGCCTGGAGCCCTTACAATGAGCAGTTCTTC

J: TRBJ1-2
size: NA
D: TRBD1
V: TRBV7-9
CDR3: CAHPKARTGQSGGYTF
DNA: TGTGCCCATCCCAAGGCACGGACAGGGCAATCGGGTGGCTACACCTTC

J: TRBJ1-1
size: NA
D: NA
V: TRBV19
CDR3: CASSRLEQNTEAFF
DNA: TGTGCCAGTAGTCGGTTAGAGCAGAACACTGAAGCTTTCTTT

J: TRBJ2-5
size: NA
D: TRBD1
V: TRBV7-8
CDR3: CASSVDREETQYF
DNA: TGTGCCAGCAGCGTAGACAGGGAAGAGACCCAGTACTTC

J: TRBJ2-5
size: NA
D: TRBD1
V: TRBV5-1
CDR3: CASSSSSDRPQETQYF
DNA: TGCGCCAGCAGCTCCTCCTCGGACAGGCCACAAGAGACCCAGTACTTC

J: TRBJ2-7
size: NA
D: TRBD2
V: TRBV19
CDR3: CASSVAGGTYEQYF
DNA: TGTGCCAGTAGTGTAGCGGGAGGGACCTACGAGCAGTACTTC

J: TRBJ2-5
size: NA
D: TRBD1
V: TRBV19
CDR3: CASSRTGQETQYF
DNA: TGTGCCAGTAGTAGGACAGGGCAAGAGACCCAGTACTTC

J: TRBJ2-4
size: NA
D: NA
V: TRBV6-1
CDR3: CASNRGLRLAPIQYF
DNA: TGTGCCAGTAACAGGGGGCTGAGACTAGCGCCCATTCAGTACTTC

J: TRBJ2-5
size: NA
D: TRBD2
V: TRBV19
CDR3: CASSISRTSGSAIRMQTQYF
DNA: TGTGCCAGTAGTATATCCCGGACTAGCGGGAGTGCTATTAGGATGCAGACCCAGTACTTC

J: TRBJ1-2
size: once
D: TRBD1
V: TRBV7-2
CDR3: CASSQAGQGYRWSYGYTF
DNA: TGTGCCAGCAGCCAAGCGGGACAGGGATATCGATGGAGCTATGGCTACACCTTC

J: TRBJ1-5
size: NA
D: NA
V: TRBV19
CDR3: CASSIRRGNQPQHF
DNA: TGTGCCAGTAGTATTCGTCGGGGCAATCAGCCCCAGCATTTT

J: TRBJ2-1
size: NA
D: TRBD2
V: TRBV30
CDR3: CAWRAPGLAGGPSYNEQFF
DNA: TGTGCCTGGAGGGCCCCGGGACTAGCGGGGGGGCCCTCATACAATGAGCAGTTCTTC

J: TRBJ2-2
size: NA
D: NA
V: TRBV10-2
CDR3: CASTGEAGELFF
DNA: TGCGCCAGTACAGGGGAGGCCGGGGAGCTGTTTTTT

J: TRBJ2-2
size: NA
D: NA
V: TRBV6-1
CDR3: CASSPRQRTGELFF
DNA: TGTGCCAGCAGTCCGAGACAACGAACCGGGGAGCTGTTTTTT

J: TRBJ2-5
size: NA
D: TRBD2
V: TRBV28
CDR3: CASSSGTSGSLGETQYF
DNA: TGTGCCAGCAGTTCGGGGACTAGCGGGAGTCTAGGAGAGACCCAGTACTTC

J: TRBJ1-2
size: few
D: NA
V: TRBV6-6
CDR3: CASGPLARGYTF
DNA: TGTGCCAGCGGTCCCTTAGCTAGGGGCTACACCTTC

J: TRBJ1-4
size: NA
D: TRBD1
V: TRBV7-9
CDR3: CASSLETGGYGEKLFF
DNA: TGTGCCAGCAGCTTAGAGACAGGGGGCTATGGAGAAAAACTGTTTTTT

J: TRBJ1-1
size: NA
D: NA
V: TRBV7-9
CDR3: CASSPWARGTEAFF
DNA: TGTGCCAGCAGCCCCTGGGCTCGGGGGACTGAAGCTTTCTTT

J: TRBJ2-7
size: NA
D: TRBD1
V: TRBV5-4
CDR3: CASSVDGTVFKQQYF
DNA: TGTGCCAGCAGCGTTGACGGGACAGTCTTTAAGCAGCAGTACTTC

J: TRBJ1-1
size: NA
D: NA
V: TRBV20-1
CDR3: CSAAPQAFF
DNA: TGCAGTGCTGCGCCCCAAGCTTTCTTT

J: TRBJ2-7
size: NA
D: TRBD1
V: TRBV4-1
CDR3: CASSQDRAAPGQGFDEQYF
DNA: TGCGCCAGCAGCCAAGATAGAGCAGCGCCGGGACAGGGGTTTGACGAGCAGTACTTC

J: TRBJ1-4
size: few
D: NA
V: TRBV29-1
CDR3: CSAATNEKLFF
DNA: TGCAGCGCGGCAACTAATGAAAAACTGTTTTTT

J: TRBJ2-5
size: NA
D: TRBD1
V: TRBV6-5
CDR3: CASSYSDRVVAGTQYF
DNA: TGTGCCAGCAGTTACTCGGACAGGGTAGTGGCAGGGACCCAGTACTTC

J: TRBJ1-5
size: NA
D: NA
V: TRBV19
CDR3: CASRAPGGTLQPQHF
DNA: TGTGCCAGTAGGGCGCCGGGGGGTACCCTTCAGCCCCAGCATTTT

J: TRBJ1-2
size: NA
D: TRBD1
V: TRBV4-1
CDR3: CASSQDWPGGHYGYTF
DNA: TGCGCCAGCAGCCAAGATTGGCCAGGGGGCCACTATGGCTACACCTTC

J: TRBJ1-3
size: NA
D: NA
V: TRBV10-3
CDR3: CAISSTEPVFSGNTIYF
DNA: TGTGCCATCAGCTCGACTGAGCCGGTCTTCTCTGGAAACACCATATATTTT

J: TRBJ2-7
size: once
D: TRBD1
V: TRBV29-1
CDR3: CSVRTGGNEQYF
DNA: TGCAGCGTCCGGACAGGGGGCAACGAGCAGTACTTC

J: TRBJ2-7
size: NA
D: NA
V: TRBV11-3
CDR3: CASSLSGAVEQYF
DNA: TGTGCCAGCAGCTTAAGTGGGGCAGTCGAGCAGTACTTC

J: TRBJ2-2
size: NA
D: NA
V: TRBV27
CDR3: CASSFTPQGITGELFF
DNA: TGTGCCAGCAGTTTTACACCACAGGGTATCACCGGGGAGCTGTTTTTT

J: TRBJ1-1
size: NA
D: NA
V: TRBV27
CDR3: CASRLRTDANTEAFF
DNA: TGTGCCAGCAGACTTCGGACAGACGCGAACACTGAAGCTTTCTTT

J: TRBJ2-2
size: NA
D: NA
V: TRBV10-3
CDR3: CAISESLDTGELFF
DNA: TGTGCCATCAGTGAGTCGTTAGACACCGGGGAGCTGTTTTTT

J: TRBJ2-1
size: NA
D: NA
V: TRBV18
CDR3: CASSRTLDEQFF
DNA: TGTGCCAGCTCACGAACCCTAGATGAGCAGTTCTTC

J: TRBJ1-1
size: NA
D: NA
V: TRBV6-6
CDR3: CASSYGTRTEAFF
DNA: TGTGCCAGCAGTTACGGGACACGCACTGAAGCTTTCTTT

J: TRBJ2-3
size: NA
D: NA
V: TRBV7-9
CDR3: CASSLGTGRGTDTQYF
DNA: TGTGCCAGCAGCTTAGGTACGGGCAGGGGCACAGATACGCAGTATTTT

J: TRBJ1-2
size: NA
D: NA
V: TRBV9
CDR3: CASSPQRERGPSYGYTF
DNA: TGTGCCAGCAGCCCTCAGCGGGAACGGGGGCCGTCCTATGGCTACACCTTC